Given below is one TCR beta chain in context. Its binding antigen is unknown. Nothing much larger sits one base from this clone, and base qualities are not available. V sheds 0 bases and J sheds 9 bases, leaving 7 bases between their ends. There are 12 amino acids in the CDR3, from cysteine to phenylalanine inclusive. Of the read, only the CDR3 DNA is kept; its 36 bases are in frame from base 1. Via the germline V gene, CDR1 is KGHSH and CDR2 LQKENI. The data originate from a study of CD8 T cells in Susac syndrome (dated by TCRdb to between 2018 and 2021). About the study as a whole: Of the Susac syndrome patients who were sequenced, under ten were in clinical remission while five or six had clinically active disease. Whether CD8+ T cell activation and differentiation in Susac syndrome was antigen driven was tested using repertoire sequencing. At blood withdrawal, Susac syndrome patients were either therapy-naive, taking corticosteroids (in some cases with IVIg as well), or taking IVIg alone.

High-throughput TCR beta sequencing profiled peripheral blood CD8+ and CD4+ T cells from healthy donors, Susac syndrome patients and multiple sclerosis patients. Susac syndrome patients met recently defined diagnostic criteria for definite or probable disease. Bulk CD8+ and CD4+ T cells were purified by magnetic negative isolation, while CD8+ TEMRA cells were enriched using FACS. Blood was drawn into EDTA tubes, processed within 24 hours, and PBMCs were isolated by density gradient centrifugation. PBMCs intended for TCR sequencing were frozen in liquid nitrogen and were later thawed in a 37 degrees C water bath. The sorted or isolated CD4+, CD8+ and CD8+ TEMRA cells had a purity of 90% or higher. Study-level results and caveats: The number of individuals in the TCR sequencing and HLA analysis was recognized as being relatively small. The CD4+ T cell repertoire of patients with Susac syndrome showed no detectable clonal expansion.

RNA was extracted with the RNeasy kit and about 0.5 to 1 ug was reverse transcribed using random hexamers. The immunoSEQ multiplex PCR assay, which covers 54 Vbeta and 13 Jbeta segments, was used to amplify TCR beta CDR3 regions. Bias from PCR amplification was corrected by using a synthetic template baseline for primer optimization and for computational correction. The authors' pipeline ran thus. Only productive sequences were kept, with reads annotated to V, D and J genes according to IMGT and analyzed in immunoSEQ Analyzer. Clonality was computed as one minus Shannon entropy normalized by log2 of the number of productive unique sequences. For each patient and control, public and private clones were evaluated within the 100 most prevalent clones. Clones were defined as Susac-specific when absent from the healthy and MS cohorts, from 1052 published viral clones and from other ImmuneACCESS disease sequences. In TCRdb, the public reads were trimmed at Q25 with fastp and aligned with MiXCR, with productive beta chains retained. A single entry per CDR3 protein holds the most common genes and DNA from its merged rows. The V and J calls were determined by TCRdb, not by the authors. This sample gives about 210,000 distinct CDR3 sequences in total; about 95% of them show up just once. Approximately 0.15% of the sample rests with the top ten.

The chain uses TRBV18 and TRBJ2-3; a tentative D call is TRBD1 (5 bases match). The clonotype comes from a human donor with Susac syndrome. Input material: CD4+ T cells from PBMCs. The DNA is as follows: TGTGCCAGCTCACCACCGCAGGGAACGCAGTATTTT. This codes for CASSPPQGTQYF.